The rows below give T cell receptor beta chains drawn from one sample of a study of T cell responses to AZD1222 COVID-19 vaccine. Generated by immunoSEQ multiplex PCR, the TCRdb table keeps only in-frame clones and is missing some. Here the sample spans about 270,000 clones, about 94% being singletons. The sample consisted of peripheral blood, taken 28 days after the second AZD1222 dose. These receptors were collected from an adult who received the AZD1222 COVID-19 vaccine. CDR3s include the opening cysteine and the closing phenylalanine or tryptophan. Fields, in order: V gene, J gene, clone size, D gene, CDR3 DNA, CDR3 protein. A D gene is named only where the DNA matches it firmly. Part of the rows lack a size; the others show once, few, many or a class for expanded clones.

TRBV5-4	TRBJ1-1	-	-	TGTGCCAGCAGCTTGGACAGAACTGAAGCTTTCTTT	CASSLDRTEAFF
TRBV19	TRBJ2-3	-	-	TGTGCCAGTAGAGGAGGAAACACAGATACGCAGTATTTT	CASRGGNTDTQYF
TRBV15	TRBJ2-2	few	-	TGTGCCACCGCGGAGGGGGTCCGCACCGGGGAGCTGTTTTTT	CATAEGVRTGELFF
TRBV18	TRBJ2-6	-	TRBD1	TGTGCCAGCTCCCATGGACAGGGTAGTTCTGGGGCCAACGTCCTGACTTTC	CASSHGQGSSGANVLTF
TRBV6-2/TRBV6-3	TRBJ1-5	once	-	TGTGCCAGCAGTTCTACCCCGGAACAGGGACCCAATCAGCCCCAGCATTTT	CASSSTPEQGPNQPQHF
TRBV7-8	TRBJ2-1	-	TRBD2	TGTGCCAGCAGCTTAGTAGTGGGAGTCCTAGCGGGCGGGTCTTATGAGCAGTTCTTC	CASSLVVGVLAGGSYEQFF
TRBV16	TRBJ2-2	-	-	TGTGCCAGCAGCCTTTCGCCGGCGAACACCGGGGAGCTGTTTTTT	CASSLSPANTGELFF
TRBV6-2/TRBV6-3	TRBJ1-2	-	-	TGTGCCAGCAGCCCCGGGGGCTATGGCTACACCTTC	CASSPGGYGYTF
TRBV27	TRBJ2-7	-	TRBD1	TGTGCCAGCAGTCTGACAGGGGGCCTAAACTACGAGCAGTACTTC	CASSLTGGLNYEQYF
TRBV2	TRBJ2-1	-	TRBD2	TGTGCCAGCAAACTAGCGGGCCCCTCTTACAATGAGCAGTTCTTC	CASKLAGPSYNEQFF
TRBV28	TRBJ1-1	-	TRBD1	TGTGCCAGCAGTTTGTGGGACAGGGGAGTTACCACTGAAGCTTTCTTT	CASSLWDRGVTTEAFF
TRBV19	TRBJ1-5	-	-	TGTGCCAGTAAGGTCCTTGGGGGCGATCAGCCCCAGCATTTT	CASKVLGGDQPQHF
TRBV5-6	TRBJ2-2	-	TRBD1	TGTGCCAGCAGCTTGGCCAAGGACAGGGCGACCGGGGAGCTGTTTTTT	CASSLAKDRATGELFF
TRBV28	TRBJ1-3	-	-	TGTGCCAGCAGTGCCCTGACATGGGGAGGCGGAAACACCATATATTTT	CASSALTWGGGNTIYF
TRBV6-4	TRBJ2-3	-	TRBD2	TGTGCCAGCAGGGAGGGAACTAGCGGGAGATGCGTTACGCAGTATTTT	CASREGTSGRCVTQYF
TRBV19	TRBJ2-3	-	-	TGTGCCAGTAAGTCCCGACAGAGTAGCACAGATACGCAGTATTTT	CASKSRQSSTDTQYF
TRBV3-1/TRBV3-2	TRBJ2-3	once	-	TGTGCCAGCAGCCGGGACACCTTCACAGATACGCAGTATTTT	CASSRDTFTDTQYF
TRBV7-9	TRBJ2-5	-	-	TGTGCCAGCAGCTTAGTCGGGGCAGGAGGGGAGACCCAGTACTTC	CASSLVGAGGETQYF
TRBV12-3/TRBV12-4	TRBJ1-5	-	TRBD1	TGTGCCAGCACCCAGACAGGGACAGGGCCCCAGCATTTT	CASTQTGTGPQHF
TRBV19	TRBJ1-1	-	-	TGTGCCAGTAGCGCCGGGTTGAACACTGAAGCTTTCTTT	CASSAGLNTEAFF
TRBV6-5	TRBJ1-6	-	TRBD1	TGTGCCAGCAGCCGACGACAGGGTAGATCACCCCTCCACTTT	CASSRRQGRSPLHF
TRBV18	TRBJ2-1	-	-	TGTGCCAGCTCACCAAATCAGAATGAGCAGTTCTTC	CASSPNQNEQFF
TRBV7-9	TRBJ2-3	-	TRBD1	TGTGCCAGCAGCTTGGGGACAGGAGATACGCAGTATTTT	CASSLGTGDTQYF
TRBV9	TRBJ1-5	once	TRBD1	TGTGCCAGCAGCGTTCACAGGGGGCCTGGGGGGAGCAATCAGCCCCAGCATTTT	CASSVHRGPGGSNQPQHF
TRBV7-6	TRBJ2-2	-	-	TGTGCCAGCAGCCTACCTGCCGCCCCGAACACCGGGGAGCTGTTTTTT	CASSLPAAPNTGELFF
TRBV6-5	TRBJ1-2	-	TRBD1	TGTGCCAGCAGTAACGCCGGGACAGAAATGGCTGGCTACACCTTC	CASSNAGTEMAGYTF
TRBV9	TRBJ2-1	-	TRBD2	TGTGCCAGCAGCGTAGTAGCGGGTGAGCAGTTCTTC	CASSVVAGEQFF
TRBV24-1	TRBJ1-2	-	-	TGTGCCACCAGTGCCCCTGGACAGAACTATGGCTACACCTTC	CATSAPGQNYGYTF
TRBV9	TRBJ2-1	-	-	TGTGCCAGCAGCTCGCGACAGGCGTACAATGAGCAGTTCTTC	CASSSRQAYNEQFF
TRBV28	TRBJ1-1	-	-	TGTGCCAGCAGTCTTACTCGCGACACTGAAGCTTTCTTT	CASSLTRDTEAFF
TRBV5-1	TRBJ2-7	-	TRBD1	TGCGCCAGCAGCTTGGGGACAGGGAATGTCCTACGCGAGCAGTACTTC	CASSLGTGNVLREQYF
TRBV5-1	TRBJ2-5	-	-	TGCGCCAGCAGCTTGGAGGGGGTTGTGACCCAGTACTTC	CASSLEGVVTQYF
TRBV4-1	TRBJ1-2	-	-	TGCGCCAGCAGCCAAGTGGCCGGCAGCTATGGCTACACCTTC	CASSQVAGSYGYTF
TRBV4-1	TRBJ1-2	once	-	TGCGCCAGCAGCCAGGGACATCTTCAGTATGGCTACACCTTC	CASSQGHLQYGYTF
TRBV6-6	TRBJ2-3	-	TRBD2	TGTGCCAGCAATATCCCCGGGAGGGCCAGCACAGATACGCAGTATTTT	CASNIPGRASTDTQYF
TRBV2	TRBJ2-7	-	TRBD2	TGTGCCAGCAGCGGCGGGACTAGCGGGGAGGAAACCCCCTACGAGCAGTACTTC	CASSGGTSGEETPYEQYF
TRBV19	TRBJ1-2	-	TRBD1	TGTGCCAGTAGGATGACAGGGACGTTTTATGGCTACACCTTC	CASRMTGTFYGYTF
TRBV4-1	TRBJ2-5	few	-	TGCGCCAGCAGCCGGGTTAGCGGCCTAGAGACCCAGTACTTC	CASSRVSGLETQYF
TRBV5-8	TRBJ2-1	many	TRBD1	TGTGCCAGCAGCTTCAGGGGGCTTGAGGACAATGAGCAGTTCTTC	CASSFRGLEDNEQFF
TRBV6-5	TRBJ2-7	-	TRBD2	TGTGCCAGCAATCCAGCGGGAAACTACGAGCAGTACTTC	CASNPAGNYEQYF
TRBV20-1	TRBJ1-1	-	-	TGCAGTGCGCCCAGAGAAGCTTTCTTT	CSAPREAFF